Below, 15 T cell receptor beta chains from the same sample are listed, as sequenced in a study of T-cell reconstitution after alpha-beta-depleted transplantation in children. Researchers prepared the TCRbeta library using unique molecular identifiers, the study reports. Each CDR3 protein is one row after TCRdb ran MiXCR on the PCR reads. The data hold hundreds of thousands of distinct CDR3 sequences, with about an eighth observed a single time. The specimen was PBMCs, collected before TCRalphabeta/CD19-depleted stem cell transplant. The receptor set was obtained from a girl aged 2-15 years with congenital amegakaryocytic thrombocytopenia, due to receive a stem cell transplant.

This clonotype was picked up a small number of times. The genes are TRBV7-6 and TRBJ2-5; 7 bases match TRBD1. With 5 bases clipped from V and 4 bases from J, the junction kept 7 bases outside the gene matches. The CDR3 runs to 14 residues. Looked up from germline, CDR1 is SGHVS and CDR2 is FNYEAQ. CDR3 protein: CASSTRTGPETQYF. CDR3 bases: TGTGCCAGCAGCACAAGGACAGGCCCAGAGACCCAGTACTTC.

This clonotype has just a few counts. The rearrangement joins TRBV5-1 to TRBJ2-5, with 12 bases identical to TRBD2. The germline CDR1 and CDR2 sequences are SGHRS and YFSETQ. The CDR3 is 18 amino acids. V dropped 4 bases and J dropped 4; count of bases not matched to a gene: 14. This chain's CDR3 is CASSPGPRLAGDLETQYF. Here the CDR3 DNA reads TGCGCCAGCAGCCCGGGACCCCGACTAGCGGGAGACTTAGAGACCCAGTACTTC.

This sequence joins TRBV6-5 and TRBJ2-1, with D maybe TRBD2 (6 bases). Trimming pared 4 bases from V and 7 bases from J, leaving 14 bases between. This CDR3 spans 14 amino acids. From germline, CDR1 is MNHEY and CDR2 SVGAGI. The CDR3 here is CASSWGDLGNEQFF. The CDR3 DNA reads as TGTGCCAGCAGTTGGGGGGATCTGGGGAATGAGCAGTTCTTC.

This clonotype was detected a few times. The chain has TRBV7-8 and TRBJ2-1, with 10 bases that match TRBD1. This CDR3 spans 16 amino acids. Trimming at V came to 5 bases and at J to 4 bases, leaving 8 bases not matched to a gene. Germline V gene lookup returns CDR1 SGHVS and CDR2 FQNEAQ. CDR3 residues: CASSPRQGASYNEQFF. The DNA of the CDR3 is TGTGCCAGCAGCCCCCGACAGGGGGCTTCTTACAATGAGCAGTTCTTC.

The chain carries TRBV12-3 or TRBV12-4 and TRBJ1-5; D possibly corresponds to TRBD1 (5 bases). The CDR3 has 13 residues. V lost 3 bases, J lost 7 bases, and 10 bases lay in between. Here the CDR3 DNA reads TGTGCCAGCAGTTTCCCGGGGGTGCAGCCCCAGCATTTT. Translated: CASSFPGVQPQHF.

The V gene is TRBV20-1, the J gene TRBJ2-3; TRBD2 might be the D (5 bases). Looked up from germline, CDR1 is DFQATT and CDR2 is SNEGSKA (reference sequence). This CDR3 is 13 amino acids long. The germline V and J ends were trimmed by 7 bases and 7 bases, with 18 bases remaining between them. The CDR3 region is CSVGGSGSYTQYF. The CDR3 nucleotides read TGCAGTGTCGGAGGCTCGGGATCTTATACGCAGTATTTT.

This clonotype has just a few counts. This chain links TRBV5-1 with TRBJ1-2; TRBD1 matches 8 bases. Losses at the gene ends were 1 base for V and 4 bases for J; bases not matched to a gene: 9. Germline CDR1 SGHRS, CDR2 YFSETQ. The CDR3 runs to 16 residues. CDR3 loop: CASSLPPPTGAYGYTF. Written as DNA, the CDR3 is TGCGCCAGCAGCTTGCCACCACCGACAGGGGCCTATGGCTACACCTTC. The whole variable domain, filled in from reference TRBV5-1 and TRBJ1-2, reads KAGVTQTPRYLIKTRGQQVTLSCSPISGHRSVSWYQQTPGQGLQFLFEYFSETQRNKGNFPGRFSGRQFSNSRSEMNVSTLELGDSALYLCASSLPPPTGAYGYTFGSGTRLTVV.

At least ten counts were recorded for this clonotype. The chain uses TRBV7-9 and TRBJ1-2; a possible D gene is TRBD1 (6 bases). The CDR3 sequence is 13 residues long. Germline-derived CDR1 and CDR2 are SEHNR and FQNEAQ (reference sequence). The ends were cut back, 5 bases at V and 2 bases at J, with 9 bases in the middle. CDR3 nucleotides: TGTGCCAGCAGCCATACAGGGAACTATGGCTACACCTTC. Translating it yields CASSHTGNYGYTF.

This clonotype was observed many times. In DNA form, the CDR3 reads TGTGCCAGCAGCTTAGACCGGGACGAGCAGTACTTC. Translated: CASSLDRDEQYF. The rearrangement joins TRBV7-9 to TRBJ2-7; D remains ambiguous. The CDR3 is 12 amino acids. Germline CDR1 reads SEHNR; CDR2 reads FQNEAQ (reference sequence). V lost 1 base, J lost 5 bases, and 6 bases lay in between.

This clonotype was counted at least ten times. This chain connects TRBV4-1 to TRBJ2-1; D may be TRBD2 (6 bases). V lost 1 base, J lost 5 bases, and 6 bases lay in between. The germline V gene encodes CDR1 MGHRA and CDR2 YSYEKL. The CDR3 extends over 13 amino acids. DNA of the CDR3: TGCGCCAGCAGCCAAGGGACTAACAATGAGCAGTTCTTC. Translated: CASSQGTNNEQFF.

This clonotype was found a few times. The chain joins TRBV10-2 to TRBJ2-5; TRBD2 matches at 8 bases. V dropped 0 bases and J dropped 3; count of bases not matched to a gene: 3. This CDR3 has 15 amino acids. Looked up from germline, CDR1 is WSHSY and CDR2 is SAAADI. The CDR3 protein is CASSESALAEETQYF. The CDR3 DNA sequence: TGCGCCAGCAGTGAGTCAGCACTAGCGGAAGAGACCCAGTACTTC.

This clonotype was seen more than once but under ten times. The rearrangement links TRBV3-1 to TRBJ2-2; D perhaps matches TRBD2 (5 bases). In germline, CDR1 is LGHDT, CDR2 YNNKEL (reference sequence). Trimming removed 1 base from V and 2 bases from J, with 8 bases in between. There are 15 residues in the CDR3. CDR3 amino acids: CASSQGAVNTGELFF. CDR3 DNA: TGTGCCAGCAGCCAAGGAGCGGTCAACACCGGGGAGCTGTTTTTT.

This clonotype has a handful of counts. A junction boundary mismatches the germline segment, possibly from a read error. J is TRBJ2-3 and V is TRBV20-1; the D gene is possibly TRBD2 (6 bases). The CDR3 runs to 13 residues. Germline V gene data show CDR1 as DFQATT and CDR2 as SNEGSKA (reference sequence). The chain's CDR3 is CSVRRLGADTQYF. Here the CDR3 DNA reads TGCAGTGTTAGAAGACTAGGGGCAGATACGCAGTATTTT.

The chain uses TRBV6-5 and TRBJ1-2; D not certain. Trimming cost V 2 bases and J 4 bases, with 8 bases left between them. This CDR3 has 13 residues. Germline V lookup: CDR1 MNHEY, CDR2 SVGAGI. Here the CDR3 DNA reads TGTGCCAGCAGTTACGGAGGCTCCTATGGCTACACCTTC. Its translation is CASSYGGSYGYTF.

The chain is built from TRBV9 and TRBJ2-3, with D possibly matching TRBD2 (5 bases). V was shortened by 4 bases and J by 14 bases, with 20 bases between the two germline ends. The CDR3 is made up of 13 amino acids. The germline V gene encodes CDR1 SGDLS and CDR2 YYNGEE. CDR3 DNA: TGTGCCAGCAGCACCAAGACTATGGGCCCTTCGTATTTT. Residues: CASSTKTMGPSYF.